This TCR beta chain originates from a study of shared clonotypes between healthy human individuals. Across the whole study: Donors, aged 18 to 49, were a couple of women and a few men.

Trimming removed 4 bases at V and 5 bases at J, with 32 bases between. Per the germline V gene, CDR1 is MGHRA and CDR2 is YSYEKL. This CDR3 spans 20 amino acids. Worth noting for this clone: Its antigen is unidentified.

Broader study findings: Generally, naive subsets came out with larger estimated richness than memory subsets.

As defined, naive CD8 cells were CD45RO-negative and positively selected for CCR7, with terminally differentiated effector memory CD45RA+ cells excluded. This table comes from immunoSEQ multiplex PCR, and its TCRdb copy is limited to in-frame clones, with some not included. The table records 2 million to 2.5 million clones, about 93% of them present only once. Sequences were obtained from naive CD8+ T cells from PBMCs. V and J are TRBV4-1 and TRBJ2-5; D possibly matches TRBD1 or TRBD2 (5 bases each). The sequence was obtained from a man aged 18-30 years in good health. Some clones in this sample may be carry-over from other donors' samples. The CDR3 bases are TGCGCCAGCAGCCCTGGCGGTCGACCCACACCACACTCATGGGGGGAGACCCAGTACTTC. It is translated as CASSPGGRPTPHSWGETQYF.